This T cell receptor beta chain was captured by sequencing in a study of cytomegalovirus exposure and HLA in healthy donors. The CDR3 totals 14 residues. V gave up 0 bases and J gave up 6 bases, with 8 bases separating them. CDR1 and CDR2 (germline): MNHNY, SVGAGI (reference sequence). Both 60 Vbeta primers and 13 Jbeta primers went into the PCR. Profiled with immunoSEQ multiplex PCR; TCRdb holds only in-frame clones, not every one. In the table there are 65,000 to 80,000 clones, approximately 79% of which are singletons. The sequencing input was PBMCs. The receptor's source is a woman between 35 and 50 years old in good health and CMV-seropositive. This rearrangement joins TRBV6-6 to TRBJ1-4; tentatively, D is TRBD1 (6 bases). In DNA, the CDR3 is TGTGCCAGCAGTTACTCGAAGGGGGATGAAAAACTGTTTTTT. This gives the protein CASSYSKGDEKLFF.